The entry below describes one T cell receptor (beta chain). This record belongs to a study of blood T cell repertoires in COVID-19. Background on the study: From the United States, Italy and Spain came samples of acute and convalescent COVID-19.

In the source study's methods: Reference gene primer amplification in the assay estimated nucleated cell counts. Clones were sequenced by immunoSEQ multiplex PCR, and TCRdb holds only the in-frame ones, with some missing. V and J calls and clone size are given by that table; D and trimming were obtained from the DNA. The table includes around 88,000 clones, roughly 84% detected once. The germline CDR1 and CDR2 sequences are LGHDT and YNNKEL (reference sequence). With 8 bases removed from V and 3 bases from J, the gap between germline ends came to 16 bases. The CDR3 length is 15 residues. The sequenced sample consisted of peripheral blood. The chain links TRBV3-1 (or the pseudogene TRBV3-2) to TRBJ2-2; D gene uncertain. This sequence was found in a woman of 80 years or more with acute or convalescent COVID-19. DNA for the CDR3: TGTGCCAGCCCCAGCTCATGGAGTGACACCGGGGAGCTGTTTTTT. It is translated as CASPSSWSDTGELFF.